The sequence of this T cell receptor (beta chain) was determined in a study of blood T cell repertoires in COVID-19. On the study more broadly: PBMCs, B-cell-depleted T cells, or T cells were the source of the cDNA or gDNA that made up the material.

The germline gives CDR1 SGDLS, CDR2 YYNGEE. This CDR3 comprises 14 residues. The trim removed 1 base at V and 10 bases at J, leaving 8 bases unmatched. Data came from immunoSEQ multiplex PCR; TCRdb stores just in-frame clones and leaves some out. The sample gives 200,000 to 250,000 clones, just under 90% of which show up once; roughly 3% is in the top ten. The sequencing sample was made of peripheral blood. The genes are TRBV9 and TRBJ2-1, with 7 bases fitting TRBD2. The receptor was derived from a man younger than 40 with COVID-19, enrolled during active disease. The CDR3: CASSVSSGSREQFF. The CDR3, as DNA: TGTGCCAGCAGCGTATCTAGCGGTTCCAGGGAGCAGTTCTTC. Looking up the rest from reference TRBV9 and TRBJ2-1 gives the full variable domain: DSGVTQTPKHLITATGQRVTLRCSPRSGDLSVYWYQQSLDQGLQFLIQYYNGEERAKGNILERFSAQQFPDLHSELNLSSLELGDSALYFCASSVSSGSREQFFGPGTRLTVL.